This T cell receptor (beta chain) was sequenced in a study of glioma-infiltrating T cells after dendritic cell vaccination. Across the study: Dendritic cell vaccine was injected intradermally three times, biweekly.

Clones were sequenced by immunoSEQ multiplex PCR, and TCRdb holds only the in-frame ones, with some missing. This sample has under 100,000 clones, with around 90% found just once. Trimming shortened V by 4 bases and J by 5 bases, and 18 bases separated the two germline ends. Germline V lookup: CDR1 LNHDA, CDR2 SQIVND (reference sequence). The CDR3 runs 16 residues. This TCR came from a human donor with glioblastoma. The source material was blood, sampled before dendritic cell vaccination. V is TRBV19 and J is TRBJ1-5, with D unclear. CDR3 sequence reads: CASSRGGGRVDQPQHF. The CDR3 nucleotides read TGTGCCAGTAGTAGAGGCGGCGGGCGGGTCGATCAGCCCCAGCATTTT.